This is a list of T cell receptor beta chains from one sample in a study of T-cell reconstitution after alpha-beta-depleted transplantation in children. Each CDR3 protein gets one entry after TCRdb re-called the PCR reads with MiXCR. The data show 350,000 to 400,000 distinct CDR3 sequences, just over 20% seen once. Specimen: PBMCs from the stem cell graft donor, collected from the stem cell graft. These receptors came from a human donor who donated a stem cell graft to a child with acute myeloid leukemia. Both conserved end residues are part of each CDR3. The D gene is left open where the match is weak. Clone size is not always given. Where it is, it says once, few, many or a class for expanded clones.

many TRBJ2-1 TRBV3-1 TRBD2 CASKPTSGPNNEQFF TGTGCCAGCAAGCCTACTAGCGGACCAAACAATGAGCAGTTCTTC
few TRBJ2-1 TRBV7-9 TRBD2 CASSLGLAGLSYNEQFF TGTGCCAGCAGCTTAGGGCTAGCGGGCCTCTCCTACAATGAGCAGTTCTTC
- TRBJ2-3 TRBV20-1 TRBD1 CSARDRDSYNTDTQYF TGCAGTGCTAGAGATCGGGACAGTTACAACACAGATACGCAGTATTTT
- TRBJ2-7 TRBV5-1 - CASSLAEGGGGYEQYF TGCGCCAGCAGCTTGGCCGAAGGGGGAGGCGGTTACGAGCAGTACTTC
many TRBJ2-1 TRBV10-3 TRBD2 CAMRAASGSYHNEQFF TGTGCCATGAGGGCGGCTAGCGGGAGTTACCACAATGAGCAGTTCTTC
many TRBJ2-1 TRBV29-1 - CSVVNRAVGAGNEQFF TGCAGCGTAGTAAACAGGGCCGTAGGCGCCGGGAATGAGCAGTTCTTC
- TRBJ2-1 TRBV10-3 TRBD2 CAIRTAGGRGEQFF TGTGCCATCAGGACAGCGGGAGGGCGGGGTGAGCAGTTCTTC
- TRBJ1-4 TRBV27 - CASSLGGRGEKLFF TGTGCCAGCAGTTTAGGGGGGAGAGGTGAAAAACTGTTTTTT
- TRBJ1-4 TRBV29-1 TRBD1 CSVLTGFPNEKLFF TGCAGCGTATTGACAGGGTTCCCTAATGAAAAACTGTTTTTT
many TRBJ2-1 TRBV29-1 TRBD2 CSVTGLAGSSYNEQFF TGCAGCGTTACCGGACTAGCGGGGAGCTCCTACAATGAGCAGTTCTTC
- TRBJ2-2 TRBV15 - CATSRDGPGTNTGELFF TGTGCCACCAGCAGAGATGGGCCGGGGACGAACACCGGGGAGCTGTTTTTT
few TRBJ1-2 TRBV20-1 - CSAMAGDRYGYTF TGCAGTGCTATGGCAGGGGATCGTTATGGCTACACCTTC
- TRBJ1-2 TRBV27 TRBD1 CASSLPRAGGYGYTF TGTGCCAGCAGTTTACCGCGGGCAGGGGGCTATGGCTACACCTTC
- TRBJ2-7 TRBV6-1 TRBD1 CATNRDRGGYEQYF TGTGCCACCAACCGGGACAGGGGCGGCTACGAGCAGTACTTC
- TRBJ2-5 TRBV4-2 TRBD2 CASSPQGTSGILETQYF TGTGCCAGCAGCCCCCAAGGGACTAGCGGGATTTTGGAGACCCAGTACTTC
- TRBJ2-7 TRBV12-3/TRBV12-4 TRBD1 CASSLGQGAPYEQYF TGTGCCAGCAGCCTCGGACAGGGAGCCCCCTACGAGCAGTACTTC
many TRBJ2-5 TRBV20-1 TRBD2 CSAPGLAGGPSRETQYF TGCAGTGCCCCGGGACTAGCGGGAGGGCCCTCTAGAGAGACCCAGTACTTC
few TRBJ2-5 TRBV4-2 TRBD2 CASSQTDQREFETQYF TGTGCCAGCAGCCAAACCGACCAGCGGGAGTTTGAGACCCAGTACTTC
few TRBJ1-5 TRBV27 TRBD1 CASSDRGTGQGPQHF TGTGCCAGCAGTGATAGAGGGACAGGTCAGGGGCCCCAGCATTTT
few TRBJ2-3 TRBV12-3/TRBV12-4 TRBD1 CANDRITGEGLNTDTQYF TGTGCCAACGACCGGATAACAGGGGAAGGATTGAACACAGATACGCAGTATTTT
many TRBJ2-2 TRBV9 TRBD2 CASNPSGRGSGELFF TGTGCCAGCAATCCAAGCGGGAGGGGTAGTGGGGAGCTGTTTTTT
- TRBJ2-2 TRBV12-3/TRBV12-4 TRBD1 CASSFGQGRAGELFF TGTGCCAGCAGCTTCGGACAGGGGCGGGCCGGGGAGCTGTTTTTT
- TRBJ2-7 TRBV7-6 TRBD2 CASSASGRLFSYEQYF TGTGCCAGCAGCGCTAGCGGGAGACTTTTCTCCTACGAGCAGTACTTC
few TRBJ2-4 TRBV7-9 - CASSLSSAENIQYF TGTGCCAGCAGCTTAAGCAGCGCCGAAAACATTCAGTACTTC
few TRBJ1-2 TRBV7-6 TRBD1 CASSRTPGQGVYGYTF TGTGCCAGCAGTCGAACACCGGGACAGGGGGTTTATGGCTACACCTTC
few TRBJ2-7 TRBV7-2 - CASSPPVGGYEQYF TGTGCCAGCAGCCCCCCGGTAGGGGGTTACGAGCAGTACTTC
- TRBJ2-2 TRBV5-1 - CASTSLPWGSRANTGELFF TGCGCCAGCACCTCCCTCCCCTGGGGGAGCCGCGCGAACACCGGGGAGCTGTTTTTT
few TRBJ2-1 TRBV4-3 - CASSQDYGQAYNEQFF TGCGCCAGCAGCCAAGATTACGGACAAGCCTACAATGAGCAGTTCTTC
many TRBJ2-3 TRBV27 TRBD2 CASNTLSGSMDTQYF TGTGCCAGCAACACTCTTAGCGGGAGTATGGATACGCAGTATTTT
few TRBJ2-7 TRBV20-1 TRBD2 CSALPTSGGSYEQYF TGCAGTGCGCTCCCTACTAGCGGAGGCTCCTACGAGCAGTACTTC
- TRBJ2-1 TRBV5-4 TRBD1 CASSLEDRAYNEQFF TGTGCCAGCAGCTTGGAGGACAGGGCCTACAATGAGCAGTTCTTC
- TRBJ2-1 TRBV7-2 TRBD2 CASSLGGGFSEQFF TGTGCCAGCAGCTTAGGGGGGGGGTTTAGTGAGCAGTTCTTC
few TRBJ2-7 TRBV2 TRBD1 CASISTGTYEQYF TGTGCCAGCATCTCGACAGGGACCTACGAGCAGTACTTC
few TRBJ2-7 TRBV12-3/TRBV12-4 - CASSLAAGRYEQYF TGTGCCAGCAGTTTAGCCGCAGGACGCTACGAGCAGTACTTC
- TRBJ1-5 TRBV29-1 - CSVGGGRGNQPQHF TGCAGCGTTGGGGGGGGTCGGGGCAATCAGCCCCAGCATTTT
- TRBJ2-1 TRBV18 TRBD2 CASSPITSGSNNEQFF TGTGCCAGCTCACCAATAACTAGCGGGAGCAACAATGAGCAGTTCTTC
many TRBJ2-7 TRBV29-1 - CSVTVDDEQYF TGCAGCGTAACCGTAGATGACGAGCAGTACTTC
many TRBJ2-3 TRBV28 - CASTIAGSGGTDTQYF TGTGCCAGCACCATCGCAGGGTCGGGGGGCACAGATACGCAGTATTTT
few TRBJ1-1 TRBV20-1 - CSARVSRESEAFF TGCAGTGCTAGAGTCTCCAGGGAGTCTGAAGCTTTCTTT
- TRBJ1-1 TRBV20-1 - CSARGPALESEAFF TGCAGTGCTAGAGGGCCGGCCCTGGAATCTGAAGCTTTCTTT
few TRBJ2-7 TRBV6-1 - CASSETLDSYEQYF TGTGCCAGCAGTGAAACTCTGGACTCCTACGAGCAGTACTTC
- TRBJ2-1 TRBV15 - CATSRDRDLYNEQFF TGTGCCACCAGCAGAGACAGGGACCTATACAATGAGCAGTTCTTC
many TRBJ2-1 TRBV20-1 - CSAHHPFSGSLAYNEQFF TGCAGTGCTCACCACCCCTTCTCCGGGAGTCTCGCCTACAATGAGCAGTTCTTC